One sample yielded the 32 T cell receptor beta chains listed below, sequenced in a study of CD8+CD57+ T cells in acquired aplastic anemia. Both TCR beta VDJ combination and CDR3 sequence profiling were carried out. Genomic DNA was the template for this profiling. Via MiXCR, TCRdb re-called the reads, giving one row per CDR3 protein. The sample lists about 98,000 distinct CDR3 sequences, less than 75% occurring once. For sequencing, patients were chosen who had shown expansion of CD8+CD57+ cells by flow cytometry. Material for sequencing was sorted CD4+, CD8+, or CD8+CD57+ T cells (not recorded which) from PBMCs. The receptor source for this set is a human donor with aplastic anemia.

The sample holds one count of this clonotype. This sequence joins TRBV5-1 and TRBJ1-2; 7 bases match TRBD1. CDR1 and CDR2 (germline): SGHRS, YFSETQ. The CDR3 runs to 13 residues. With V trimmed by 5 bases and J by 1 base, 2 bases remained unmatched. The DNA of the CDR3 is TGCGCCAGCAGACGACAGGGTAACTATGGCTACACCTTC. Protein product: CASRRQGNYGYTF.

The rearrangement uses TRBV2 and TRBJ2-1; TRBD2 aligns across 7 bases. The CDR3 has 11 residues. The junction had 1 base not matched to a gene; V was cut back by 8 bases and J by 6 bases. Germline loops: CDR1 SNHLY, CDR2 FYNNEI. CDR3: CASGGGNEQFF. The CDR3 DNA is TGTGCCAGCGGGGGGGGCAATGAGCAGTTCTTC.

The rearrangement joins TRBV7-9 to TRBJ1-6; 8 bases agree with TRBD1. The CDR3 contains 13 residues. Trimming removed 5 bases from V and 10 bases from J; junction bases left unmatched: 4. Germline V gene sequence: CDR1 SEHNR, CDR2 FQNEAQ (reference sequence). The CDR3 is CASSPGQGSPLHF. The CDR3 nucleotides are TGTGCCAGCAGCCCAGGACAGGGATCACCCCTCCACTTT.

V is TRBV10-3 and J is TRBJ2-1; 13 bases agree with TRBD2. Per the germline V gene, CDR1 is ENHRY and CDR2 is SYGVKD. Unmatched junction bases numbered 2, after V lost 8 bases and J lost 4 bases. The CDR3 has 14 residues. DNA of the CDR3: TGTGCCATCGGGACTAGCGGGACTTACAATGAGCAGTTCTTC. Translating gives CAIGTSGTYNEQFF.

This clonotype has a count of ten or more. The chain recombines TRBV2 with TRBJ2-3; 11 bases line up with TRBD2. Germline lookup yields CDR1 SNHLY and CDR2 FYNNEI. The ends lost 5 bases at V and 3 bases at J; junction bases unmatched: 7. The CDR3 is 16 residues long. CDR3 sequence (DNA): TGTGCCAGCAGTTCCCCTAGCGGGAGGAAGACAGATACGCAGTATTTT. Encoded protein: CASSSPSGRKTDTQYF.

The J gene is TRBJ2-2, the V gene TRBV7-3, with D maybe TRBD1 (6 bases). Trimming removed 5 bases from V and 3 bases from J, with 13 bases in between. The CDR3 is made up of 15 amino acids. CDR1 is SGHTA, CDR2 FQGTGA, per germline. The DNA of the CDR3 is TGTGCCAGCAGCCCGCGGGCAGGGGACACCGGGGAGCTGTTTTTT. As protein: CASSPRAGDTGELFF.

The chain employs TRBV10-3 and TRBJ2-5; TRBD1 aligns across 8 bases. The J segment lost 3 bases and the V segment lost 3 bases, leaving 6 bases of the junction unmatched. The CDR3 loop spans 15 amino acids. Per the germline V gene, CDR1 is ENHRY and CDR2 is SYGVKD. The CDR3 sequence is CAISDRTGLKETQYF. The CDR3 bases are TGTGCCATCAGTGACCGGACAGGGCTAAAAGAGACCCAGTACTTC.

The gene calls are TRBV9 and TRBJ2-3; TRBD2 matches at 9 bases. Germline values: CDR1 SGDLS, CDR2 YYNGEE. The junction had 6 bases not matched to a gene; V was cut back by 5 bases and J by 2 bases. The CDR3 runs to 15 residues. The DNA of the CDR3 is TGTGCCAGCAGGCCTAGCGGGACCAACACAGATACGCAGTATTTT. Translation gives CASRPSGTNTDTQYF.

The chain links TRBV20-1 to TRBJ1-2; the match to TRBD1 covers 7 bases. This CDR3 is built from 14 residues. Germline V lookup: CDR1 DFQATT, CDR2 SNEGSKA (reference sequence). The V and J ends lost 6 bases and 4 bases, in that order; junction bases with no gene match: 11. The CDR3 spells CSATRQGKGYGYTF. The CDR3 nucleotides are TGCAGTGCCACCAGACAGGGCAAAGGCTATGGCTACACCTTC.

The rearrangement links TRBV2 to TRBJ2-5, with 9 bases lining up with TRBD1. The V gene's germline CDR1 is SNHLY and CDR2 FYNNEI. CDR3 length: 15 residues. V was pared by 4 bases and J by 5 bases, with 8 bases of the junction left unmatched. The CDR3 nucleotides read TGTGCCAGCAGTGTTAGGGACAGGGCAGGGGAGACCCAGTACTTC. Amino acids: CASSVRDRAGETQYF.

For this clonotype: The CDR3 ends on some other residue instead of the conserved phenylalanine or tryptophan, so this is likely a read error. The chain recombines TRBV24-1 with TRBJ1-5; 7 bases agree with TRBD1. The CDR3 totals 13 residues. The trim removed 3 bases at V and 9 bases at J, leaving 4 bases unmatched. The germline gives CDR1 KGHDR, CDR2 SFDVKD. The CDR3 DNA reads as TGTGCCACCAGTGATGGGACAGCCGGGCCCCAGCATGTT. It encodes CATSDGTAGPQHV.

The genes are TRBV29-1 and TRBJ2-2; D may be TRBD1 (6 bases). The CDR3 has 14 amino acids. With 4 bases removed from V and 5 bases from J, the gap between germline ends came to 14 bases. CDR1 is SQVTM and CDR2 is ANQGSEA in the germline V gene. The DNA of the CDR3 is TGCAGCGTTGGTTACACAGGGCAAACCGGGGAGCTGTTTTTT. Its translation: CSVGYTGQTGELFF.

V gene TRBV25-1 combines with J gene TRBJ2-7; 8 nucleotides agree with TRBD1. Germline V lookup: CDR1 MGHDK, CDR2 SYGVNS. The CDR3 length is 14 residues. Trimming took 8 bases from V and 0 from J; bases not matched to a gene: 6. Here the CDR3 DNA reads TGTGCCAGCGGGACAGGCCGTCCCTCCTACGAGCAGTACTTC. This gives the protein CASGTGRPSYEQYF.

This chain connects TRBV19 to TRBJ2-2; 7 nucleotides agree with TRBD1. Germline CDR1 and CDR2: LNHDA and SQIVND (reference sequence). Germline trimming cut 5 bases from V and 13 bases from J; bases unmatched to any gene: 10. The CDR3 spans 13 residues. This chain's CDR3 is CASSPDRAGGLFF. CDR3 DNA sequence: TGTGCCAGTAGTCCTGACAGGGCTGGTGGGCTGTTTTTT.

The sample holds many counts of this clonotype. V usage is TRBV7-9 and J usage is TRBJ1-5; D remains ambiguous. The CDR3 extends over 14 amino acids. Per the germline V gene, CDR1 is SEHNR and CDR2 is FQNEAQ (reference sequence). The V and J ends lost 5 bases and 5 bases respectively, with 13 bases between them. This CDR3 is CASSLGSQDQPQHF. CDR3 bases: TGTGCCAGCAGCCTAGGGTCCCAAGATCAGCCCCAGCATTTT.

This clonotype is a singleton in its sample. The chain combines TRBV4-1 with TRBJ2-1; 8 positions agree with TRBD2. J lost 1 base, V lost 6 bases, and 5 bases had no gene match. The CDR3 spans 15 residues. CDR1 and CDR2 (germline): MGHRA, YSYEKL. In DNA form, the CDR3 reads TGCGCCAGCAGTAAGGGCGGGGGGTCCTACAATGAGCAGTTCTTC. It encodes CASSKGGGSYNEQFF.

This chain connects TRBV10-3 to TRBJ2-1, with 9 positions matching TRBD2. The CDR3 is made up of 14 amino acids. V was clipped by 4 bases and J by 9 bases; unmatched bases: 7. Looked up from germline, CDR1 is ENHRY and CDR2 is SYGVKD. The CDR3 sequence is CAISGLAEGREQFF. Here the CDR3 DNA reads TGTGCCATCAGTGGACTAGCGGAGGGCCGTGAGCAGTTCTTC.

The J gene is TRBJ2-7, the V gene TRBV7-9; TRBD2 matches at 14 bases. This CDR3 contains 14 residues. With 5 bases clipped from V and 6 bases from J, the junction kept 3 bases outside the gene matches. The germline V gene has CDR1 SEHNR and CDR2 FQNEAQ (reference sequence). The CDR3 DNA reads TGTGCCAGCAGCCAGGGACTAGCGGGAGTCGAGCAGTACTTC. Protein product: CASSQGLAGVEQYF.

This chain connects TRBV20-1 to TRBJ2-7, with 7 bases fitting TRBD1. CDR1 and CDR2 from the germline V gene are DFQATT and SNEGSKA (reference sequence). V lost 2 bases, J lost 3 bases, and 1 base stayed unmatched. This CDR3 contains 12 residues. This CDR3 reads CSARQGDYEQYF. Written as DNA, the CDR3 is TGCAGTGCTAGACAGGGGGACTACGAGCAGTACTTC.

The chain uses TRBV2 and TRBJ2-5; TRBD1 matches at 9 bases. Germline V lookup: CDR1 SNHLY, CDR2 FYNNEI. V lost 4 bases to trimming and J lost 9 bases; unmatched junction nucleotides: 3. This CDR3 contains 12 residues. In DNA, the CDR3 is TGTGCCAGCAGTGGGACAGGGGATCCCCAGTACTTC. The encoded protein is CASSGTGDPQYF.

The chain combines TRBV20-1 with TRBJ1-1, with D unresolved. The CDR3 totals 13 residues. Trimming pared 8 bases from V and 1 base from J, leaving 14 bases between. Germline values: CDR1 DFQATT, CDR2 SNEGSKA (reference sequence). The CDR3 coding sequence is TGCAGTCTGTATAACACACGGAACACTGAAGCTTTCTTT. This translates into CSLYNTRNTEAFF.

J is TRBJ2-5 and V is TRBV28, with TRBD2 as a possible D gene (5 bases). Germline CDR1 is MDHEN and CDR2 is SYDVKM. V shed 5 bases and J shed 4 bases, with 14 bases lying between them. The CDR3 covers 14 residues. The CDR3 sequence: CASSPQDGGETQYF. The DNA for the CDR3 is TGTGCCAGCAGTCCGCAGGACGGAGGAGAGACCCAGTACTTC.

The V call is TRBV7-2, the J call TRBJ2-5, with D possibly being TRBD1 (6 bases). V lost 5 bases, J lost 4 bases, and 14 bases lay in between. Germline V gives CDR1 SGHTA, CDR2 FQGNSA. The CDR3 extends over 14 amino acids. CDR3 protein: CASSRDRLGETQYF. For the CDR3, the DNA is TGTGCCAGCAGCCGCGACAGGTTGGGAGAGACCCAGTACTTC.

The rearrangement joins TRBV15 to TRBJ1-1; possible D gene TRBD1, 5 bases. The V gene's germline CDR1 is LNHNV and CDR2 YYDKDF (reference sequence). The length of the CDR3 is 17 residues. V was clipped by 3 bases and J by 3 bases, with 20 bases between them. CDR3 sequence reads: CATSRGAGKGKDTEAFF. DNA for the CDR3: TGTGCCACCAGCAGGGGCGCAGGGAAGGGAAAGGACACTGAAGCTTTCTTT.

V usage is TRBV10-3 and J usage is TRBJ2-1; 8 nucleotides align to TRBD1. Germline V gene sequence: CDR1 ENHRY, CDR2 SYGVKD. Germline trimming cut 2 bases from V and 4 bases from J; bases unmatched to any gene: 7. The CDR3 totals 16 residues. CDR3 loop: CAISERQGTPYNEQFF. CDR3 DNA: TGTGCCATCAGTGAGAGACAGGGGACCCCATACAATGAGCAGTTCTTC.

The chain links TRBV19 to TRBJ1-5, with 8 bases fitting TRBD1. V gave up 9 bases and J gave up 0 bases; unmatched junction bases: 10. CDR1 and CDR2 from the germline V gene are LNHDA and SQIVND (reference sequence). The CDR3 is 16 residues long. The CDR3: CASRQGSLFSNQPQHF. The CDR3 DNA reads TGTGCCAGCAGACAGGGGAGCCTTTTTAGCAATCAGCCCCAGCATTTT.

J is TRBJ2-7 and V is TRBV10-1; 8 bases match TRBD2. V was clipped by 6 bases and J by 5 bases; unmatched bases: 9. Germline CDR1 and CDR2: WNHNN and SYGVQD (reference sequence). The CDR3 spans 14 residues. The CDR3 DNA follows: TGCGCCAGCAGCATAACTGGACTAGCCGACGAGCAGTACTTC. It encodes CASSITGLADEQYF.

There are a few counts of this clonotype. The chain links TRBV7-8 to TRBJ2-7, with no clear D. From germline, CDR1 is SGHVS and CDR2 FQNEAQ. The V and J ends lost 2 bases and 6 bases respectively, with 5 bases between them. The CDR3 sequence is 11 residues long. The chain's CDR3 is CASSLTGEQYF. Here the CDR3 DNA reads TGTGCCAGCAGCTTAACCGGCGAGCAGTACTTC.

A few counts support this clonotype. The chain carries TRBV15 and TRBJ2-2; TRBD1 aligns across 8 bases. CDR1 and CDR2 from the germline V gene are LNHNV and YYDKDF (reference sequence). Unmatched junction bases numbered 2, after V lost 1 base and J lost 1 base. The CDR3 sequence is 16 residues long. CDR3 protein: CATSRGGTGNTGELFF. The CDR3 DNA reads as TGTGCCACCAGCAGAGGGGGGACAGGGAACACCGGGGAGCTGTTTTTT. The full variable domain, in which reference TRBV15 and TRBJ2-2 provide the parts outside the CDR3, is DAMVIQNPRYQVTQFGKPVTLSCSQTLNHNVMYWYQQKSSQAPKLLFHYYDKDFNNEADTPDNFQSRRPNTSFCFLDIRSPGLGDTAMYLCATSRGGTGNTGELFFGEGSRLTVL.

This chain uses TRBV2 with TRBJ1-1, with 9 bases lining up with TRBD1. Germline V gene sequence: CDR1 SNHLY, CDR2 FYNNEI. V dropped 1 base and J dropped 7; count of bases not matched to a gene: 4. This CDR3 comprises 14 residues. As DNA, the CDR3 is TGTGCCAGCAGTGAAGGGGACAGGGCATTTGAAGCTTTCTTT. It translates to CASSEGDRAFEAFF.

Details on this clonotype: Since the CDR3 does not end with the conserved phenylalanine or tryptophan, this likely comes from a read error. V and J are TRBV20-1 and TRBJ2-7; TRBD1 is a possible D gene (5 bases). Trimming took 0 bases from V and 2 from J, leaving 8 bases between them. The germline V gene encodes CDR1 DFQATT and CDR2 SNEGSKA (reference sequence). CDR3 length equals 13 residues. The CDR3 reads CSARDSGTYEQYS. The CDR3 nucleotides read TGCAGTGCTAGAGATTCAGGGACCTACGAGCAGTACTCC.

This clonotype was detected only a few times. This rearrangement joins TRBV20-1 to TRBJ2-5, with D perhaps being TRBD1 or TRBD2 (6 bases each). Looked up from germline, CDR1 is DFQATT and CDR2 is SNEGSKA (reference sequence). Trimming removed 5 bases at V and 10 bases at J, with 17 bases between. CDR3 length: 12 amino acids. CDR3 amino acids: CSAPSLRGDQYF. The CDR3 DNA sequence: TGCAGTGCTCCTAGTCTAAGGGGGGACCAGTACTTC.